This T cell receptor (beta chain) was observed in a study of blood T cell repertoires in COVID-19. Study-level information: COVID-19 samples, acute and convalescent, were from the United States, Italy and Spain. PBMCs, B-cell-depleted T cells, or T cells provided the cDNA or gDNA that made up the material.

Looked up from germline, CDR1 is LGHDT and CDR2 is YNNKEL (reference sequence). This CDR3 spans 14 amino acids. The J segment lost 8 bases and the V segment lost 5 bases, leaving 8 bases of the junction unmatched. Authors' analysis steps: Researchers report that nucleated cell counts were estimated from reference gene primer amplification. TCRdb keeps only in-frame clones here, not all; method: immunoSEQ multiplex PCR. Clone size and V and J calls were adopted from that table, with D and trimming inferred from the DNA. Of around 120,000 clones in the sample, 60% to 85% were seen once. The receptor comes from a man between 65 and 85 years old with acute or convalescent COVID-19. V and J are TRBV3-1 (or the pseudogene TRBV3-2) and TRBJ2-1; 8 bases map to TRBD2. Material for sequencing was peripheral blood. In DNA form, the CDR3 reads TGTGCCAGCAGCACTGGGACTAGGGTGGATGAGCAGTTCTTC. Its translation is CASSTGTRVDEQFF.